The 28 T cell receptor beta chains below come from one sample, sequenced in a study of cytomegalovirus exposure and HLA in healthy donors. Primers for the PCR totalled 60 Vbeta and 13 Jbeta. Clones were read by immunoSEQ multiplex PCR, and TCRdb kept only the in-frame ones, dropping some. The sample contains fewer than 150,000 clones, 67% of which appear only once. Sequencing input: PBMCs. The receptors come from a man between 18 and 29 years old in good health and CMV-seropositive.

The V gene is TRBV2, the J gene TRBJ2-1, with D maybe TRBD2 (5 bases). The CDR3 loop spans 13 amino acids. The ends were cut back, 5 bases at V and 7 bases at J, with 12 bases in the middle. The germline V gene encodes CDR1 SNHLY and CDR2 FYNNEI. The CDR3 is CASSPGLGNEQFF. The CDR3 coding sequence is TGTGCCAGCAGTCCCGGACTCGGGAATGAGCAGTTCTTC.

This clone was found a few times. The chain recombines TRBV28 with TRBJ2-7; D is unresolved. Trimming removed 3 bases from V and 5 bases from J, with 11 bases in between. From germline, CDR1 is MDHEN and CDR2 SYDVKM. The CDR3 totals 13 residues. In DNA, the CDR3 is TGTGCCAGCAGTTTTGACCCCCTAGACGAGCAGTACTTC. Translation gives CASSFDPLDEQYF.

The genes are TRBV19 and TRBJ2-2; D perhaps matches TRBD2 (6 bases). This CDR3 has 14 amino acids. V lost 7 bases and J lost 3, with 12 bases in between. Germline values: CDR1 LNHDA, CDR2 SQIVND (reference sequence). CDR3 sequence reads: CASKNWRDTGELFF. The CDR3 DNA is TGTGCCAGTAAGAACTGGAGGGACACCGGGGAGCTGTTTTTT.

The CDR3, as DNA: TGTGCCAGCAGTTACTCCGCGGGACCCTGGGATTCACCCCTCCACTTT. Protein sequence: CASSYSAGPWDSPLHF. The chain is built from TRBV6-5 and TRBJ1-6; possibly TRBD1 for D (5 bases). Between the trimmed V and J ends, which lost 0 bases and 8 bases, there was a span of 14 bases. The CDR3 length is 16 residues. Germline V gives CDR1 MNHEY, CDR2 SVGAGI.

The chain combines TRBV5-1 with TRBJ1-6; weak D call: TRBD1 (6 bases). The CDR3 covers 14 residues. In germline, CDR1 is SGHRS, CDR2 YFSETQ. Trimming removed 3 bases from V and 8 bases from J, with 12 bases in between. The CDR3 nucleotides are TGCGCCAGCAGCTCTGGACAGATTTATTCACCCCTCCACTTT. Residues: CASSSGQIYSPLHF.

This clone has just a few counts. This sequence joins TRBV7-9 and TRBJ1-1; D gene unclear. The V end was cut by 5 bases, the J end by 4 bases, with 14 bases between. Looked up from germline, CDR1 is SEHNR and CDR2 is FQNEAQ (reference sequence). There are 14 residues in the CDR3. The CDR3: CASSPGPAGTEAFF. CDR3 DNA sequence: TGTGCCAGCAGCCCCGGACCGGCGGGCACTGAAGCTTTCTTT.

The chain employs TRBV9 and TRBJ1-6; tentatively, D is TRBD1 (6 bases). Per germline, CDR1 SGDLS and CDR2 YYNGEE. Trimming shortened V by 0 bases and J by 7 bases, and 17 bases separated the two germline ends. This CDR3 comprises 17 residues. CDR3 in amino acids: CASSVGYPGHENSPLHF. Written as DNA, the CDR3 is TGTGCCAGCAGCGTAGGTTATCCGGGACACGAGAATTCACCCCTCCACTTT.

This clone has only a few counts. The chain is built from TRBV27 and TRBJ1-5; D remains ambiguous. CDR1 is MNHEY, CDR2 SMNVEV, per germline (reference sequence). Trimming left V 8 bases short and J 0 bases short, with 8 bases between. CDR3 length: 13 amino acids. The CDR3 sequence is CASAESSNQPQHF. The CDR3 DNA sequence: TGTGCCAGCGCGGAAAGTAGCAATCAGCCCCAGCATTTT.

This CDR3 reads CASMRGPGDTEAFF. In DNA form, the CDR3 reads TGTGCCAGTATGAGGGGGCCGGGGGACACTGAAGCTTTCTTT. The chain carries TRBV19 and TRBJ1-1; TRBD1 aligns across 7 bases. Looked up from germline, CDR1 is LNHDA and CDR2 is SQIVND (reference sequence). This CDR3 region has 14 residues. Trimming cost V 7 bases and J 3 bases; bases outside gene matches: 8.

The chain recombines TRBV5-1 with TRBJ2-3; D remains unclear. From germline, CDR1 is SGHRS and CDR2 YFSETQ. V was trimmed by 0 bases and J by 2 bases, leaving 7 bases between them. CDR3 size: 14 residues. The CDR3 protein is CASSLVALTDTQYF. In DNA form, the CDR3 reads TGCGCCAGCAGCTTGGTGGCCCTCACAGATACGCAGTATTTT.

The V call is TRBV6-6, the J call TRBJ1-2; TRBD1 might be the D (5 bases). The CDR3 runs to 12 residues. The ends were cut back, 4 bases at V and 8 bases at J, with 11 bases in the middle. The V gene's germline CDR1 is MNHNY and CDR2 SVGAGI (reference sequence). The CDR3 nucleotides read TGTGCCAGCAGTTTAGCGGGGCGCGGCTACACCTTC. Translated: CASSLAGRGYTF.

The CDR3 DNA follows: TGTGCCAGCAGCTATGCAGCGGCATCGGGAAACACCATATATTTT. It encodes CASSYAAASGNTIYF. The rearrangement uses TRBV7-2 and TRBJ1-3; D ambiguous. V lost 4 bases, J lost 4 bases, and 14 bases lay in between. Looked up from germline, CDR1 is SGHTA and CDR2 is FQGNSA. The CDR3 spans 15 residues.

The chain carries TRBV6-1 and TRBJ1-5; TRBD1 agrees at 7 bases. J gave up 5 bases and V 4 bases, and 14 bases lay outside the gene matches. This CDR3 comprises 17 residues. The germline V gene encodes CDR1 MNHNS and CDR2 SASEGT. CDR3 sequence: CASSALQGSVGHQPQHF. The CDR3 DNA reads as TGTGCCAGCAGTGCCTTACAGGGGAGCGTCGGCCATCAGCCCCAGCATTTT.

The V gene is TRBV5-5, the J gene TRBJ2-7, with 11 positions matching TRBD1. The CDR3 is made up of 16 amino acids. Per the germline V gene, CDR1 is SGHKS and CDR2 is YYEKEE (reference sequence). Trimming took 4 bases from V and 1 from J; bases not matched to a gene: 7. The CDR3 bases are TGTGCCAGCAGCGCGGGACAGGGGGTGTCATCCTACGAGCAGTACGTC. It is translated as CASSAGQGVSSYEQYV.

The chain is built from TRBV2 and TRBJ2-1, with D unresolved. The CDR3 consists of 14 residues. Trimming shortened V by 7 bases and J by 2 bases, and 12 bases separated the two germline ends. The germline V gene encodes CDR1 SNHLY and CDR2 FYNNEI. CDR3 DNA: TGTGCCAGCATCGAGACTCCAACCTACAATGAGCAGTTCTTC. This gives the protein CASIETPTYNEQFF.

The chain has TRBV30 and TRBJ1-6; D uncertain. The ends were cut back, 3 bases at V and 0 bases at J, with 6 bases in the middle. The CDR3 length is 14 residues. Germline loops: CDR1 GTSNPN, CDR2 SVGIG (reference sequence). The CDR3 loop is CAWSRDSYNSPLHF. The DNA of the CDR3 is TGTGCCTGGAGCCGGGACTCCTATAATTCACCCCTCCACTTT.

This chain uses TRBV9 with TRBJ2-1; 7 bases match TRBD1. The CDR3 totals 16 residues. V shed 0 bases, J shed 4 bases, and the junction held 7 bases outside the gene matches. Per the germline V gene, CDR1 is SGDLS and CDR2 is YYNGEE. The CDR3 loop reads CASSVGETGPYNEQFF. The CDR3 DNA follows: TGTGCCAGCAGCGTAGGGGAGACAGGGCCGTACAATGAGCAGTTCTTC.

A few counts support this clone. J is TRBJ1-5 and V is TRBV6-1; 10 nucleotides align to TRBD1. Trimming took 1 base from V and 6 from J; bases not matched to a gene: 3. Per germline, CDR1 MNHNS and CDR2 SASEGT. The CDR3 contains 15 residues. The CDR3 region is CASSEEDRGRQPQHF. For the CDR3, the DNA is TGTGCCAGCAGTGAAGAAGACAGGGGGCGTCAGCCCCAGCATTTT.

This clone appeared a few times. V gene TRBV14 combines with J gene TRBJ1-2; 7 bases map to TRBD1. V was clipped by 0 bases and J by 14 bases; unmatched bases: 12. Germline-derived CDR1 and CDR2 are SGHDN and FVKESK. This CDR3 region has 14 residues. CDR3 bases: TGTGCCAGCAGCCAAGATCTTCTAGGGACAGCCGCGACCTTC. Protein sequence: CASSQDLLGTAATF.

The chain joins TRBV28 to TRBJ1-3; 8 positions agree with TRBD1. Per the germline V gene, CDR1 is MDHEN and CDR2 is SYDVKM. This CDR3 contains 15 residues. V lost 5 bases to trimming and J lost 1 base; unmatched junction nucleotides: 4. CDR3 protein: CASSVTGDSGNTIYF. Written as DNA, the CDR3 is TGTGCCAGCAGTGTGACAGGGGATTCTGGAAACACCATATATTTT. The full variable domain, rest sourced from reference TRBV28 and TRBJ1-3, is DVKVTQSSRYLVKRTGEKVFLECVQDMDHENMFWYRQDPGLGLRLIYFSYDVKMKEKGDIPEGYSVSREKKERFSLILESASTNQTSMYLCASSVTGDSGNTIYFGEGSWLTVV.

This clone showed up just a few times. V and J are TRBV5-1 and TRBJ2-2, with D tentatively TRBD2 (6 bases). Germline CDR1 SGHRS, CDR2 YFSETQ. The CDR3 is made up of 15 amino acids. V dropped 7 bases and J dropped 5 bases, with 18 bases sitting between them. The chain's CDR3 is CASLRDSLGTGELFF. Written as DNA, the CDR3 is TGCGCCAGCCTCCGGGACTCCCTGGGGACCGGGGAGCTGTTTTTT.

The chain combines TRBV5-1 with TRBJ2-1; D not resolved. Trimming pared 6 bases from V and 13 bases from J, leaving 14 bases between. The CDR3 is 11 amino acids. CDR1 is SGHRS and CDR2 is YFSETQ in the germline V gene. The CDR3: CASTSSRHQFF. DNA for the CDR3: TGCGCCAGCACCTCCTCCAGGCATCAGTTCTTC.

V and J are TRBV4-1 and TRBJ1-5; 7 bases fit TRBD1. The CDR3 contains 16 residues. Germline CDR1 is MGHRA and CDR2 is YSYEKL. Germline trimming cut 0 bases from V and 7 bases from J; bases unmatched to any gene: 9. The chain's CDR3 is CASSQETPGGRQPQHF. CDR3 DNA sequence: TGCGCCAGCAGCCAAGAGACTCCAGGGGGTAGGCAGCCCCAGCATTTT.

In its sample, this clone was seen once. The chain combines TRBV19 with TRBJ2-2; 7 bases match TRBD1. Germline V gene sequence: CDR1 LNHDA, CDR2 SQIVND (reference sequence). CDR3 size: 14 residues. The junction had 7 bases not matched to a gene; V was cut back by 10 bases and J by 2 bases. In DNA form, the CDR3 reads TGTGCCAATAGGGGGCGCGGAAACACCGGGGAGCTGTTTTTT. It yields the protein CANRGRGNTGELFF. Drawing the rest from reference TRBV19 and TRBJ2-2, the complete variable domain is DGGITQSPKYLFRKEGQNVTLSCEQNLNHDAMYWYRQDPGQGLRLIYYSQIVNDFQKGDIAEGYSVSREKKESFPLTVTSAQKNPTAFYLCANRGRGNTGELFFGEGSRLTVL.

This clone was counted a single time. The chain's CDR3 is CASSLAGGDTGELFF. The CDR3 region has the DNA TGTGCCAGCAGCTTAGCTGGCGGGGACACCGGGGAGCTGTTTTTT. The J gene is TRBJ2-2, the V gene TRBV7-6; D is perhaps TRBD2 (6 bases). Germline V gene data show CDR1 as SGHVS and CDR2 as FNYEAQ. The V gene lost 0 bases and the J gene lost 3 bases, with 8 bases spanning the gap. This CDR3 spans 15 amino acids.

Here the CDR3 DNA reads TGCGCCAGCAGCCTAGTACCGTCTGGAGCTGGAGGTCAATGGGAGCAGTTCTTC. Translating gives CASSLVPSGAGGQWEQFF. This chain joins TRBV5-1 and TRBJ2-1; TRBD2 might be the D (5 bases). Germline CDR1 SGHRS, CDR2 YFSETQ. Trimming cost V 4 bases and J 10 bases, with 30 bases left between them. The CDR3 runs to 18 residues.

The chain's CDR3 is CASSSHRGGLETQYF. The CDR3 nucleotides read TGTGCCAGCAGCTCCCATCGGGGGGGCCTTGAGACCCAGTACTTC. The rearrangement joins TRBV11-3 to TRBJ2-5, with 8 positions matching TRBD2. This CDR3 has 15 residues. J lost 5 bases, V lost 4 bases, and 9 bases had no gene match. Germline assignment: CDR1 SGHNT and CDR2 YENEEA.

The CDR3 here is CASSQVAGEIYNEQFF. Here the CDR3 DNA reads TGTGCCAGCAGCCAAGTAGCAGGGGAGATCTACAATGAGCAGTTCTTC. This chain links TRBV4-2 with TRBJ2-1; D might be TRBD1 (6 bases). V dropped 1 base and J dropped 3 bases, with 13 bases sitting between them. Germline CDR1 LGHNA, CDR2 YNFKEQ. This CDR3 spans 16 amino acids.